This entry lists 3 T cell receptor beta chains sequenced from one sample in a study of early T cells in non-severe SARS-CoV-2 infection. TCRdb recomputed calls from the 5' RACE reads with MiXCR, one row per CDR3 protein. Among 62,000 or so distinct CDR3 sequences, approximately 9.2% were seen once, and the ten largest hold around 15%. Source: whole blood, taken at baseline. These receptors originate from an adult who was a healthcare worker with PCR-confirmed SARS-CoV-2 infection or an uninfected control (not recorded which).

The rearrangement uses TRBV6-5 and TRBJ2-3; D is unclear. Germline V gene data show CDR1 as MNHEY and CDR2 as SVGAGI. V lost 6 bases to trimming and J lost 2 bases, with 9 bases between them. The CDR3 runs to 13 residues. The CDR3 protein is CASREYNTDTQYF. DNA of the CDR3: TGTGCCAGCAGGGAATACAACACAGATACGCAGTATTTT.

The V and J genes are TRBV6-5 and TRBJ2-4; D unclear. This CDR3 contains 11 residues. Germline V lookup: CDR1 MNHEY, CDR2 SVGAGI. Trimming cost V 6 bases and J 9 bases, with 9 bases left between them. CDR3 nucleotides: TGTGCCAGCAGCCCAGGCGTCATTCAGTACTTC. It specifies CASSPGVIQYF.

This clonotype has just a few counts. The CDR3 protein is CASRSTRMNTEAFF. The CDR3 DNA sequence: TGTGCCAGCAGATCGACAAGGATGAACACTGAAGCTTTCTTT. The V and J genes are TRBV12-3 or TRBV12-4 and TRBJ1-1, with D unclear. The CDR3 runs to 14 residues. Between the trimmed V and J ends, which lost 6 bases and 0 bases, there was a span of 11 bases.